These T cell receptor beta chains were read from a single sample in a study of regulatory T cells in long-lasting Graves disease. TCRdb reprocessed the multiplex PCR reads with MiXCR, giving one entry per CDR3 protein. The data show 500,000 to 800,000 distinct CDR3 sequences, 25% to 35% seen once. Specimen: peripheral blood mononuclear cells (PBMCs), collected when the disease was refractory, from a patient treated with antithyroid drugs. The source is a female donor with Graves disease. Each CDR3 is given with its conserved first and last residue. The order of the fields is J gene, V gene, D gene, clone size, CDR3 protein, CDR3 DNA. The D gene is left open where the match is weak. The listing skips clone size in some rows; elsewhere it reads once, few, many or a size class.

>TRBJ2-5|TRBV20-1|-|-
CSARGGGAQETQYF
TGCAGTGCTAGGGGGGGCGGAGCCCAAGAGACCCAGTACTTC
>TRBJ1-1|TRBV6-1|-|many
CASKNQLNTEAFF
TGTGCCAGCAAGAACCAGCTGAACACTGAAGCTTTCTTT
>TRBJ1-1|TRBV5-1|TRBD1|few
CASSLGDRPMNTEAFF
TGCGCCAGCAGCTTGGGGGACAGGCCTATGAACACTGAAGCTTTCTTT
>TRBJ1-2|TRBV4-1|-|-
CASSARQMENYGYTF
TGCGCCAGCAGCGCCCGACAAATGGAGAACTATGGCTACACCTTC
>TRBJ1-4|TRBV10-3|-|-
CAISAGATNEKLFF
TGTGCCATCAGTGCAGGTGCAACTAATGAAAAACTGTTTTTT
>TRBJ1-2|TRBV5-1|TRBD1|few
CASSLDGTGGVRYGYTF
TGCGCCAGCAGCTTGGATGGGACAGGGGGAGTTCGGTATGGCTACACCTTC
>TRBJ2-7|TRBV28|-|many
CASSWAHEQYF
TGTGCCAGCAGCTGGGCACACGAGCAGTACTTC
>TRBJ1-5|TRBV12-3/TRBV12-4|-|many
CASRLNQATNQPQHF
TGTGCCAGCAGGCTAAATCAGGCGACCAATCAGCCCCAGCATTTT
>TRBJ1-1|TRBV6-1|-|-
CASSPAGGVTEAFF
TGTGCCAGCAGTCCCGCAGGAGGAGTCACTGAAGCTTTCTTT
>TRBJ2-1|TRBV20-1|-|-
CSGQEGSVNEQFF
TGCAGTGGTCAAGAGGGTTCGGTCAATGAGCAGTTCTTC
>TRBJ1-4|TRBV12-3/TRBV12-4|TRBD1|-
CASSSGTGGFEKLFF
TGTGCCAGCAGTTCAGGGACAGGGGGCTTTGAAAAACTGTTTTTT
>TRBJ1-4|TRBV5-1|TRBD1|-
CASSLARQGGGEKLFF
TGCGCCAGCAGCTTGGCCCGACAGGGAGGAGGTGAAAAACTGTTTTTT
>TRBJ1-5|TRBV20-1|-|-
CSVNPTGHSNQPQHF
TGCAGTGTTAACCCGACCGGCCATAGCAATCAGCCCCAGCATTTT
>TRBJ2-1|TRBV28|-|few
CASSLGGGGYNEQFF
TGTGCCAGCAGTTTGGGAGGGGGGGGATACAATGAGCAGTTCTTC
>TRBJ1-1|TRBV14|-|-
CASSQARGLNTEAFF
TGTGCCAGCAGCCAAGCGAGGGGTTTAAACACTGAAGCTTTCTTT
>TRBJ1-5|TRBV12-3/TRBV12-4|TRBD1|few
CASSHGQGAGQPQHF
TGTGCCAGCAGCCACGGACAGGGGGCGGGTCAGCCCCAGCATTTT
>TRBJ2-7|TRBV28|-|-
CASSPYDSSGGGPYEQYF
TGTGCCAGCAGTCCATATGATTCATCGGGCGGGGGCCCCTACGAGCAGTACTTC
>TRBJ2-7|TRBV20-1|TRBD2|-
CSVATSGSRTEQYF
TGCAGTGTCGCGACTAGCGGGAGCCGCACCGAGCAGTACTTC
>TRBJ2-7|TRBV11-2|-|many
CASSYGTRSYEQYF
TGTGCCAGCAGCTACGGGACACGCTCCTACGAGCAGTACTTC
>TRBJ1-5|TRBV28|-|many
CASSLSGSSNQPQHF
TGTGCCAGCAGTTTATCGGGGAGTAGCAATCAGCCCCAGCATTTT
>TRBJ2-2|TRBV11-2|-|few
CASSPLRGHGELFF
TGTGCCAGCAGCCCCCTTCGGGGCCACGGGGAGCTGTTTTTT
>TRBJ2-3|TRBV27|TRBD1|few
CASSTRQGAISDTQYF
TGTGCCAGCAGTACCCGACAGGGGGCGATCTCAGATACGCAGTATTTT
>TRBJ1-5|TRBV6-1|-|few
CASSQVGESPQHF
TGTGCCAGCAGTCAAGTAGGGGAATCGCCCCAGCATTTT
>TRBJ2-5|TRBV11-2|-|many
CASSPLGGGRETQYF
TGTGCCAGCAGCCCCCTAGGGGGGGGCAGGGAGACCCAGTACTTC
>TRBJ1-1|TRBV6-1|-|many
CASSEATGLEAFF
TGTGCCAGCAGTGAAGCGACAGGCCTGGAAGCTTTCTTT
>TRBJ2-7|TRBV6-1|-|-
CASSGRQAGGSYEQYF
TGTGCCAGCAGTGGCCGACAGGCAGGGGGGTCCTACGAGCAGTACTTC
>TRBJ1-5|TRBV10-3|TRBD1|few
CAISGQDNQPQHF
TGTGCCATCTCCGGACAGGACAATCAGCCCCAGCATTTT
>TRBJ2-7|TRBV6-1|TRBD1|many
CASSEALRGYEQYF
TGTGCCAGCAGTGAAGCGCTCAGGGGGTACGAGCAGTACTTC
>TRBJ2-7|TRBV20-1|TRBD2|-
CSAIKREDYEQYF
TGCAGTGCTATTAAGCGGGAGGACTACGAGCAGTACTTC
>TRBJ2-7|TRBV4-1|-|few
CASSQVTRDYEQYF
TGCGCCAGCAGCCAAGTTACCAGGGATTACGAGCAGTACTTC
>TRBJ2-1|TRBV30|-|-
CAWSVQWDEQFF
TGTGCCTGGAGTGTTCAGTGGGATGAGCAGTTCTTC
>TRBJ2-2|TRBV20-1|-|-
CSARATDANTGELFF
TGCAGTGCTAGGGCTACAGACGCGAACACCGGGGAGCTGTTTTTT
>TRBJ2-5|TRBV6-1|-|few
CASSEDRVETQYF
TGTGCCAGCAGTGAAGACAGGGTCGAGACCCAGTACTTC
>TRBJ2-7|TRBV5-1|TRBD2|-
CASSLAGTRGYEQYF
TGCGCCAGCAGCTTAGCCGGGACTAGAGGCTACGAGCAGTACTTC
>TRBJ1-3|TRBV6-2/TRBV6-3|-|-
CASSYGQFTGNTIYF
TGTGCCAGCAGTTACGGACAGTTCACGGGAAACACCATATATTTT
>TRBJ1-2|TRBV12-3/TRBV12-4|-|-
CASSYSAANGGYTF
TGTGCCAGCAGTTATTCCGCGGCAAACGGTGGCTACACCTTC
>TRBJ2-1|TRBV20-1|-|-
CSATGTGYNNEQFF
TGCAGTGCTACCGGTACAGGGTACAACAATGAGCAGTTCTTC
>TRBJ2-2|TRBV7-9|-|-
CASSPIRAVSHTGELFF
TGTGCCAGCAGCCCGATCAGGGCTGTTAGTCACACCGGGGAGCTGTTTTTT
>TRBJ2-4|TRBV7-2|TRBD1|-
CASSPRTGKAKNIQYF
TGTGCCAGCAGCCCCCGGACAGGGAAGGCCAAAAACATTCAGTACTTC
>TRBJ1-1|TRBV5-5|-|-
CASSPLLFRNTEAFF
TGTGCCAGCAGCCCCCTTCTTTTCAGAAACACTGAAGCTTTCTTT
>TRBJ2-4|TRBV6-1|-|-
CASTRVAKNIQYF
TGTGCCAGCACAAGGGTAGCCAAAAACATTCAGTACTTC
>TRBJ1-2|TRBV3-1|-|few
CASSQSRTTGYTF
TGTGCCAGCAGCCAAAGTAGGACAACTGGCTACACCTTC
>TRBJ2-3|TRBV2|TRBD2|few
CASRGTSRSTDTQYF
TGTGCCAGCAGGGGGACTAGCAGAAGCACAGATACGCAGTATTTT
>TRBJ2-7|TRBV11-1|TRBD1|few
CASSPWTGNNYEQYF
TGTGCCAGCAGCCCGTGGACAGGGAATAACTACGAGCAGTACTTC
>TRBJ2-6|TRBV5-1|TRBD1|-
CASSLAQGATGANVLTF
TGCGCCAGCAGCTTGGCACAGGGGGCGACAGGGGCCAACGTCCTGACTTTC
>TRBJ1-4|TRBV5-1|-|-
CASSLVAGGEKLFF
TGCGCCAGCAGCTTGGTGGCAGGAGGGGAAAAACTGTTTTTT
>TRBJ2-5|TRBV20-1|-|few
CSALKGYGETQYF
TGCAGTGCTCTGAAAGGCTACGGAGAGACCCAGTACTTC